This T cell receptor beta chain was observed in a study of T cell responses to AZD1222 COVID-19 vaccine. This CDR3 has 16 residues. Germline CDR1 SGHTA, CDR2 FQGNSA. With 0 bases clipped from V and 7 bases from J, the junction kept 9 bases outside the gene matches. Assay: immunoSEQ multiplex PCR; the TCRdb copy retains only in-frame clones and omits some. Of over 95,000 clones in the sample, around nine tenths were seen once. The count of this clone is one. Its target is not known. Study-wide findings and caveats: Donors were chiefly white British, with a greater number of females, and clonal diversity was perhaps underestimated. A rise in Spike-specific TCR breadth and depth followed two AZD1222 doses.

The clonotype was recovered from an adult in good health. The rearrangement joins TRBV7-2 to TRBJ2-1; 7 bases are shared with TRBD2. Sequencing used peripheral blood, obtained on day 0 of AZD1222 vaccination. The CDR3, as DNA: TGTGCCAGCAGCTTAGCCTTAGGACTAGATGGGAATGAGCAGTTCTTC. This translates into CASSLALGLDGNEQFF.